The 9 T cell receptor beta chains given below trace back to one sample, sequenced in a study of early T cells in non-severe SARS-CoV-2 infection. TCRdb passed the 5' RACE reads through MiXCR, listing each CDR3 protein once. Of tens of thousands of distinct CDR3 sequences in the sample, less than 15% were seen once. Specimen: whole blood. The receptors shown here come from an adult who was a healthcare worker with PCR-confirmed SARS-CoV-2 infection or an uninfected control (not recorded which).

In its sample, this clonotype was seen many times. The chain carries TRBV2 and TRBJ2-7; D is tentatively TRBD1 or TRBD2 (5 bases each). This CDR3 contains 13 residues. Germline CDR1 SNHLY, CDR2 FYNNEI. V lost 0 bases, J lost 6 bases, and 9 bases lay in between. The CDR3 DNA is TGTGCCAGCAGTGAAGCCCCGAGGGGCGAGCAGTACTTC. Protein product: CASSEAPRGEQYF.

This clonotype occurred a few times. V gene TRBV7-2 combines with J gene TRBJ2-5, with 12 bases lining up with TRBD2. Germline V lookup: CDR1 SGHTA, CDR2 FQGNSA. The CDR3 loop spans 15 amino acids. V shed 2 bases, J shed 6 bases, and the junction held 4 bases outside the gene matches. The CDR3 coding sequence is TGTGCCAGCAGCTTAAGACTAGCGGGAGAGCAGACCCAGTACTTC. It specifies CASSLRLAGEQTQYF.

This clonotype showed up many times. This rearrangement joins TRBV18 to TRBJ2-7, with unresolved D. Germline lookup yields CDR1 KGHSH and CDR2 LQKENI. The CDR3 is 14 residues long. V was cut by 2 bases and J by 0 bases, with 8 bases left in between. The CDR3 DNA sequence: TGTGCCAGCTCACCAATTGGCAGCTCCTACGAGCAGTACTTC. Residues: CASSPIGSSYEQYF.

Written as DNA, the CDR3 is TGTGCCAGCAGCTTATACGGGTCTCCGGGTGAGACCCAGTACTTC. The encoded protein is CASSLYGSPGETQYF. This chain joins TRBV7-9 and TRBJ2-5; no clear D. Trimming took off 2 bases at V and 5 bases at J, with 15 bases between the two ends. The V gene's germline CDR1 is SEHNR and CDR2 FQNEAQ (reference sequence). The CDR3 has 15 residues.

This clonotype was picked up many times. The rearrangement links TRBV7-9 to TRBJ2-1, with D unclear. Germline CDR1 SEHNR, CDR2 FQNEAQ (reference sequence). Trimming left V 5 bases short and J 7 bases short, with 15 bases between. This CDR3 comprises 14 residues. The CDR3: CASSPLLWPNEQFF. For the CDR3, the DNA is TGTGCCAGCAGCCCTCTCTTGTGGCCTAATGAGCAGTTCTTC.

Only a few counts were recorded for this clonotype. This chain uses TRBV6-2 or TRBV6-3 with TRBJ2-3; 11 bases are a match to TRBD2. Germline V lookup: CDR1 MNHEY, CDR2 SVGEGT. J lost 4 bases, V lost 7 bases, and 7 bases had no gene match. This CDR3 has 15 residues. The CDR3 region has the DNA TGTGCCAGCATGATACTAGCGGGAGTATCAGATACGCAGTATTTT. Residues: CASMILAGVSDTQYF.

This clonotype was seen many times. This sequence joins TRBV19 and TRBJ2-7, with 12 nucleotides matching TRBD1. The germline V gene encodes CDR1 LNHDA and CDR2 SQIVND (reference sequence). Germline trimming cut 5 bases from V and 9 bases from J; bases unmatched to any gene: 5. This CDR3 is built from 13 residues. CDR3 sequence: CASSRDRGPRQYF. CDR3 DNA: TGTGCCAGTAGTCGGGACAGGGGGCCAAGGCAGTACTTC.

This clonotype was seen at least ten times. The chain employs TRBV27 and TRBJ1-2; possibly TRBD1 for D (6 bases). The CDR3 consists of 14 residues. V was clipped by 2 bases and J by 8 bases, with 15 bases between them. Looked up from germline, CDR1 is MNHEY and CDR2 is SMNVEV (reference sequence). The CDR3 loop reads CASSLSRGAWGYTF. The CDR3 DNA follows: TGTGCCAGCAGTTTAAGTAGGGGGGCTTGGGGCTACACCTTC.

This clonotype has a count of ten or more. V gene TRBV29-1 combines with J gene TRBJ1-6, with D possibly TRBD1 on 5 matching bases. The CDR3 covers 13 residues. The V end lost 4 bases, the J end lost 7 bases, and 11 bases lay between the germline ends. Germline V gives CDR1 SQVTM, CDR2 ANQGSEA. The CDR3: CSVAGTPNSPLHF. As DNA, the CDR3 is TGCAGCGTTGCAGGGACTCCAAATTCACCCCTCCACTTT. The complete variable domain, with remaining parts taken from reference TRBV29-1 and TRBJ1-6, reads SAVISQKPSRDICQRGTSLTIQCQVDSQVTMMFWYRQQPGQSLTLIATANQGSEATYESGFVIDKFPISRPNLTFSTLTVSNMSPEDSSIYLCSVAGTPNSPLHFGNGTRLTVT.